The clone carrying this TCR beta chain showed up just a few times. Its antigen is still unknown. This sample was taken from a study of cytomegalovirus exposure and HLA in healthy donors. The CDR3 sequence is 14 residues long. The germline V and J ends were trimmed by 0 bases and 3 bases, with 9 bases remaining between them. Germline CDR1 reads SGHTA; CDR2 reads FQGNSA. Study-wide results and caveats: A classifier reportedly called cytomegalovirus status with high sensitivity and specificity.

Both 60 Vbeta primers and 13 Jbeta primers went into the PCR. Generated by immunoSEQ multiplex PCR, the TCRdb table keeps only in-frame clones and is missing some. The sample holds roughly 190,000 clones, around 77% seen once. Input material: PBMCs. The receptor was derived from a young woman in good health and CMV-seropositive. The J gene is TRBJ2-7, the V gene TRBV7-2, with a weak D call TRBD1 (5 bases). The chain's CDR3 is CASSLAPGIYEQYF. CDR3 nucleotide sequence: TGTGCCAGCAGCTTAGCGCCAGGGATCTACGAGCAGTACTTC.